Each of the 3 T cell receptor beta chains below was sequenced from the same sample in a study of response to subunit inactivated influenza vaccine. TCRdb passed the RT-PCR reads through MiXCR, listing each CDR3 protein once. The sample consists of 490,000 or so distinct CDR3 sequences, around 8% of them appearing once. The sequencing here drew on PBMCs from blood, taken 23 months after vaccination. The receptors come from a man in his fifties or sixties who received an inactivated influenza vaccine.

This clonotype was observed a handful of times. The rearrangement links TRBV5-1 to TRBJ1-1; 9 nucleotides line up with TRBD1. CDR1 is SGHRS and CDR2 is YFSETQ in the germline V gene. This CDR3 contains 15 residues. V lost 4 bases to trimming and J lost 4 bases; unmatched junction nucleotides: 8. The CDR3 nucleotides read TGCGCCAGCAGCGAACAGGGGGCGCCTGGCACTGAAGCTTTCTTT. Translating it yields CASSEQGAPGTEAFF.

This clonotype has just a few counts. V usage is TRBV13 and J usage is TRBJ2-1; the match to TRBD2 covers 10 bases. The CDR3 is 16 amino acids. V shed 1 base and J 4 bases; nucleotides not matched to a gene: 4. In germline, CDR1 is PRHDT, CDR2 FYEKMQ (reference sequence). In nucleotides, the CDR3 is TGTGCCAGCAGCTTAGTTGAACTAGCGGGATACAATGAGCAGTTCTTC. Its translation is CASSLVELAGYNEQFF.

The J gene is TRBJ2-3, the V gene TRBV28; a weak D match, TRBD2 (6 bases). The length of the CDR3 is 17 residues. Trimming took 5 bases from V and 4 from J, leaving 22 bases between them. Germline V lookup: CDR1 MDHEN, CDR2 SYDVKM. The CDR3 loop is CASSTYRDSAGPDTQYF. CDR3 in DNA: TGTGCCAGCAGTACATACCGGGACTCGGCGGGCCCAGATACGCAGTATTTT.